This T cell receptor beta chain was identified during a study of T cell repertoires in cytomegalovirus infection. Turning to this clonotype: Its specificity is unknown.

TCRdb processed the reads anew with MiXCR; each CDR3 protein has one entry. The sample includes some 500,000 distinct CDR3 sequences, around a third of them seen just once. The V and J ends lost 1 base and 1 base, in that order; junction bases with no gene match: 6. Germline loops: CDR1 SGHVS, CDR2 FQNEAQ. This CDR3 is built from 17 residues. The chain links TRBV7-8 to TRBJ2-3; 9 bases map to TRBD2. This receptor was taken from a human donor in good health (CMV status not recorded). Some clones in this sample may be carry-over from other donors' samples. The specimen comprised cultured PBMCs, sampled from culture after CMV antigen stimulation. DNA of the CDR3: TGTGCCAGCAGCTTAGTGTTGGGCGGGAGGGGCACAGATACGCAGTATTTT. Residues: CASSLVLGGRGTDTQYF. Supplemented by reference TRBV7-8 and TRBJ2-3, the full variable domain reads GAGVSQSPRYKVAKRGQDVALRCDPISGHVSLFWYQQALGQGPEFLTYFQNEAQLDKSGLPSDRFFAERPEGSVSTLKIQRTQQEDSAVYLCASSLVLGGRGTDTQYFGPGTRLTVL.